Presented here are 29 T cell receptor beta chains from one specimen sequenced in a study of T-cell reconstitution after alpha-beta-depleted transplantation in children. A library of TCRbeta sequences, prepared with unique molecular identifiers, was generated. TCRdb processed the PCR reads anew with MiXCR; each CDR3 protein has one entry. The table includes about 47,000 distinct CDR3 sequences, 50% to 55% detected once. The starting material was peripheral blood, obtained before TCRalphabeta/CD19-depleted stem cell transplant. The receptor set was obtained from a boy younger than two with SCID, due to receive a stem cell transplant.

The chain joins TRBV20-1 to TRBJ1-6; 7 bases agree with TRBD1. The germline V gene encodes CDR1 DFQATT and CDR2 SNEGSKA (reference sequence). The CDR3 covers 15 residues. Unmatched junction bases numbered 15, after V lost 7 bases and J lost 9 bases. CDR3 amino acids: CSVAPTGVVSSPLHF. CDR3 nucleotides: TGCAGTGTCGCACCCACAGGGGTGGTTAGTTCACCCCTCCACTTT.

A remark on this clonotype: This CDR3 is missing its conserved last phenylalanine or tryptophan, likely due to a read error. This chain joins TRBV20-1 and TRBJ2-7; D might be TRBD2 (6 bases). The CDR3 has 15 residues. Germline CDR1 reads DFQATT; CDR2 reads SNEGSKA (reference sequence). V was shortened by 1 base and J by 6 bases, with 19 bases between the two germline ends. The CDR3 spells CSARALIRVGGEQYY. Here the CDR3 DNA reads TGCAGTGCTAGAGCTTTAATCCGGGTGGGAGGCGAGCAGTACTAC.

The rearrangement links TRBV5-4 to TRBJ2-5; D might be TRBD2 (8 bases). Trimming removed 3 bases at V and 3 bases at J, with 18 bases between. Per germline, CDR1 SGHNT and CDR2 YYREEE (reference sequence). The CDR3 is 16 amino acids. In DNA, the CDR3 is TGTGCCAGCAGCTCCGCCCAGGGGGGACTAGAAGAGACCCAGTACTTC. This sequence encodes CASSSAQGGLEETQYF.

This clonotype was seen a few times. The V gene is TRBV7-8, the J gene TRBJ2-7, with 9 nucleotides matching TRBD1. J gave up 1 base and V 0 bases, and 4 bases lay outside the gene matches. This CDR3 comprises 16 residues. Germline CDR1 SGHVS, CDR2 FQNEAQ. Here the CDR3 DNA reads TGTGCCAGCAGCTTAGCGAGGACAGGGGAATCCTACGAGCAGTACTTC. Translated, it gives CASSLARTGESYEQYF.

This sequence joins TRBV6-5 and TRBJ1-5; D gene ambiguous. This CDR3 comprises 15 residues. CDR1 is MNHEY and CDR2 is SVGAGI in the germline V gene. Trimming left V 5 bases short and J 0 bases short, with 11 bases between. The chain's CDR3 is CASSNRWDSNQPQHF. The CDR3 nucleotides read TGTGCCAGCAGTAACAGATGGGATAGCAATCAGCCCCAGCATTTT.

This chain joins TRBV10-3 and TRBJ2-7, with TRBD2 as a possible D gene (6 bases). The CDR3 length is 11 residues. CDR1 and CDR2 from the germline V gene are ENHRY and SYGVKD. Trimming removed 10 bases at V and 3 bases at J, with 10 bases between. CDR3 loop: CATRGDYEQYF. The CDR3 DNA sequence: TGTGCCACACGCGGGGACTACGAGCAGTACTTC.

The chain recombines TRBV6-6 with TRBJ1-2, with D perhaps matching TRBD1 (5 bases). The CDR3 totals 13 residues. V was cut by 0 bases and J by 8 bases, with 10 bases left in between. Germline V gene lookup returns CDR1 MNHNY and CDR2 SVGAGI (reference sequence). CDR3 nucleotides: TGTGCCAGCAGTTACTCAGGGGCTAGCGGCTACACCTTC. Its protein product is CASSYSGASGYTF.

This chain links TRBV7-9 with TRBJ2-2, with D maybe TRBD1 (5 bases). This CDR3 region has 15 residues. The V and J ends lost 6 bases and 6 bases respectively, with 17 bases between them. CDR1 is SEHNR and CDR2 is FQNEAQ in the germline V gene (reference sequence). The CDR3 protein is CASSPDTVKAGELFF. In nucleotides, the CDR3 is TGTGCCAGCAGTCCGGACACTGTTAAAGCCGGGGAGCTGTTTTTT. Based on the CDR3 plus reference TRBV7-9 and TRBJ2-2, the full variable domain is DTGVSQNPRHKITKRGQNVTFRCDPISEHNRLYWYRQTLGQGPEFLTYFQNEAQLEKSRLLSDRFSAERPKGSFSTLEIQRTEQGDSAMYLCASSPDTVKAGELFFGEGSRLTVL.

The chain recombines TRBV7-8 with TRBJ1-2; D gene uncertain. CDR1 is SGHVS and CDR2 is FQNEAQ in the germline V gene. The length of the CDR3 is 15 residues. The ends were cut back, 1 base at V and 5 bases at J, with 14 bases in the middle. The CDR3 DNA reads TGTGCCAGCAGCTTAGGAGCCAGCTATTTGTATGGCTACACCTTC. It yields the protein CASSLGASYLYGYTF. The whole variable domain, filled in from reference TRBV7-8 and TRBJ1-2, reads GAGVSQSPRYKVAKRGQDVALRCDPISGHVSLFWYQQALGQGPEFLTYFQNEAQLDKSGLPSDRFFAERPEGSVSTLKIQRTQQEDSAVYLCASSLGASYLYGYTFGSGTRLTVV.

The chain is built from TRBV6-6 and TRBJ2-5; D remains ambiguous. This CDR3 is built from 12 residues. CDR1 is MNHNY, CDR2 SVGAGI, per germline (reference sequence). V lost 2 bases and J 5 bases, leaving 6 bases between the germline ends. The CDR3 DNA sequence: TGTGCCAGCAGTTACCGCGTCGAGACCCAGTACTTC. Protein product: CASSYRVETQYF.

The gene calls are TRBV2 and TRBJ1-5; tentatively, D is TRBD1 (6 bases). Per the germline V gene, CDR1 is SNHLY and CDR2 is FYNNEI. The V end was cut by 3 bases, the J end by 8 bases, with 8 bases between. CDR3 length: 12 amino acids. The DNA for the CDR3 is TGTGCCAGCAGTGATAGGGGGAAGCCCCAGCATTTT. Translated: CASSDRGKPQHF.

This clonotype is labeled medium-sized. The V and J genes are TRBV29-1 and TRBJ2-5, with a tentative D call TRBD2 (5 bases). This CDR3 region has 13 residues. V was pared by 4 bases and J by 2 bases, with 11 bases between. CDR1 is SQVTM and CDR2 is ANQGSEA in the germline V gene. The CDR3 protein is CSVAWAGQETQYF. CDR3 nucleotide sequence: TGCAGCGTTGCATGGGCGGGTCAAGAGACCCAGTACTTC.

CDR3 sequence: CASSLLITRMNTGELFF. CDR3 nucleotide sequence: TGTGCCAGCAGCTTGTTAATAACACGGATGAACACCGGGGAGCTGTTTTTT. This chain links TRBV5-6 with TRBJ2-2; D gene unclear. There are 17 residues in the CDR3. Germline CDR1 SGHDT, CDR2 YYEEEE. V dropped 1 base and J dropped 1 base, with 14 bases sitting between them.

The chain joins TRBV12-3 or TRBV12-4 to TRBJ2-2, with D perhaps TRBD1 (5 bases). Trimming took 5 bases from V and 1 from J, leaving 8 bases between them. There are 14 residues in the CDR3. Here the CDR3 reads CASSLTENTGELFF. In nucleotides, the CDR3 is TGTGCCAGCAGTCTGACAGAGAACACCGGGGAGCTGTTTTTT.

Ten or more counts support this clonotype. The rearrangement uses TRBV12-3 or TRBV12-4 and TRBJ2-7; 7 bases align to TRBD1. This CDR3 has 14 residues. The V gene end was trimmed by 4 bases and the J gene end by 4 bases; junction bases not matched to a gene: 7. The CDR3 reads CASSSPGQPYEQYF. The CDR3 DNA follows: TGTGCCAGCAGTTCACCGGGACAGCCATACGAGCAGTACTTC.

J is TRBJ1-5 and V is TRBV12-3 or TRBV12-4; 7 positions match TRBD1. V trimming: 6 bases; J trimming: 7 bases; junction bases outside the gene matches: 9. CDR3 length equals 14 residues. This CDR3 is CASSRDRESQPQHF. The CDR3, as DNA: TGTGCCAGCAGCCGCGACAGGGAGAGCCAGCCCCAGCATTTT.

The chain uses TRBV11-3 and TRBJ2-3; 10 bases map to TRBD1. Germline CDR1 and CDR2: SGHNT and YENEEA. The CDR3 has 15 amino acids. The V gene end was trimmed by 5 bases and the J gene end by 2 bases; junction bases not matched to a gene: 4. This CDR3 is CASSPGQGDTDTQYF. CDR3 DNA: TGTGCCAGCAGCCCCGGACAGGGGGACACAGATACGCAGTATTTT.

This sequence joins TRBV11-2 and TRBJ1-1; 7 bases map to TRBD1. Germline-derived CDR1 and CDR2 are SGHAT and FQNNGV. V trimming: 6 bases; J trimming: 1 base; junction bases outside the gene matches: 8. The CDR3 contains 15 residues. CDR3 region: CASRTYRGKNTEAFF. CDR3 nucleotide sequence: TGTGCCAGCAGAACCTACAGGGGCAAGAACACTGAAGCTTTCTTT.

The genes are TRBV7-9 and TRBJ2-5; tentatively, D is TRBD2 (6 bases). The germline V gene encodes CDR1 SEHNR and CDR2 FQNEAQ (reference sequence). Trimming shortened V by 5 bases and J by 5 bases, and 15 bases separated the two germline ends. The CDR3 length is 14 residues. The CDR3 region has the DNA TGTGCCAGCAGCCTACGTAGTAGCGGTGAGACCCAGTACTTC. Residues: CASSLRSSGETQYF.

This chain links TRBV12-3 or TRBV12-4 with TRBJ1-5; 7 nucleotides line up with TRBD1. Trimming cost V 6 bases and J 3 bases; bases outside gene matches: 8. CDR3 length: 15 residues. CDR3 in amino acids: CASSPGGQFNQPQHF. The CDR3 DNA sequence: TGTGCCAGCAGCCCGGGGGGACAGTTCAATCAGCCCCAGCATTTT.

The genes are TRBV7-6 and TRBJ1-1; D remains unclear. Germline V CDR1 and CDR2: SGHVS, FNYEAQ. Trimming left V 0 bases short and J 5 bases short, with 7 bases between. The CDR3 loop spans 13 amino acids. The CDR3 reads CASSLAAGTEAFF. Written as DNA, the CDR3 is TGTGCCAGCAGCTTAGCCGCGGGGACTGAAGCTTTCTTT.

The CDR3 DNA is TGTGCCAGCAGCCGAACCGACAGGGGCACGCAGTATTTT. It yields the protein CASSRTDRGTQYF. The rearrangement uses TRBV12-3 or TRBV12-4 and TRBJ2-3; 8 positions match TRBD1. With 6 bases clipped from V and 9 bases from J, the junction kept 8 bases outside the gene matches. This CDR3 comprises 13 residues.

CDR3 region: CASSVSGGRYEQYF. CDR3 sequence (DNA): TGTGCCAGCAGCGTTAGCGGGGGGAGGTACGAGCAGTACTTC. V is TRBV7-2 and J is TRBJ2-7; 10 bases line up with TRBD2. This CDR3 has 14 amino acids. V shed 5 bases and J 4 bases; nucleotides not matched to a gene: 5. Germline CDR1 is SGHTA and CDR2 is FQGNSA.

The gene calls are TRBV28 and TRBJ2-5, with D possibly matching TRBD1 (6 bases). V lost 0 bases to trimming and J lost 5 bases, with 10 bases between them. CDR1 is MDHEN, CDR2 SYDVKM, per germline. The CDR3 runs 14 residues. The CDR3 region is CASSLWVRGETQYF. Written as DNA, the CDR3 is TGTGCCAGCAGTTTATGGGTCAGGGGTGAGACCCAGTACTTC.

The rearrangement uses TRBV7-2 and TRBJ2-3, with TRBD2 matching over 8 bases. This CDR3 comprises 17 residues. Germline assignment: CDR1 SGHTA and CDR2 FQGNSA. The J segment lost 2 bases and the V segment lost 8 bases, leaving 15 bases of the junction unmatched. The CDR3 sequence: CASRPSALAGFTDTQYF. The DNA for the CDR3 is TGTGCCAGCCGCCCATCGGCGTTAGCGGGGTTCACAGATACGCAGTATTTT.

This clonotype showed up just a few times. This sequence joins TRBV6-4 and TRBJ2-3, with D tentatively TRBD2 (6 bases). V lost 4 bases to trimming and J lost 3 bases, with 8 bases between them. This CDR3 is 13 amino acids long. In germline, CDR1 is MRHNA, CDR2 SNTAGT. CDR3 sequence (DNA): TGTGCCAGCAGTGGGAGGGAAACAGATACGCAGTATTTT. Encoded protein: CASSGRETDTQYF.

The gene calls are TRBV6-6 and TRBJ1-2; D is unclear. The V end lost 5 bases, the J end lost 4 bases, and 5 bases lay between the germline ends. The CDR3 contains 11 residues. CDR1 is MNHNY, CDR2 SVGAGI, per germline (reference sequence). The CDR3 region is CASSDVYGYTF. Here the CDR3 DNA reads TGTGCCAGCAGTGACGTCTATGGCTACACCTTC.

This clonotype appeared a few times. The chain has TRBV19 and TRBJ1-1, with D unclear. Germline V gene lookup returns CDR1 LNHDA and CDR2 SQIVND (reference sequence). The ends were cut back, 2 bases at V and 8 bases at J, with 12 bases in the middle. The CDR3 extends over 13 amino acids. CDR3 protein: CASSITGVGEAFF. As DNA, the CDR3 is TGTGCCAGTAGTATAACGGGCGTCGGGGAAGCTTTCTTT.

By frequency in the sample, this clonotype is medium-sized. This sequence joins TRBV6-2 or TRBV6-3 and TRBJ2-1, with a possible D match to TRBD2 (7 bases). Germline V lookup: CDR1 MNHEY, CDR2 SVGEGT. The CDR3 has 17 amino acids. Trimming pared 7 bases from V and 10 bases from J, leaving 29 bases between. DNA of the CDR3: TGTGCCAGCAAGAGGGGTCATACGGGGGGCCCGCGCCCCGAGCAGTTCTTC. Its translation: CASKRGHTGGPRPEQFF.